These T cell receptor beta chains were read from a single sample in a study of graft-versus-host responses after intestinal transplantation. TCRdb keeps only in-frame clones here, not all; method: immunoSEQ multiplex PCR. The sample includes tens of thousands of clones, about 90% of them seen just once. The specimen was PBMCs, collected almost 120 days after intestinal transplantation. These receptors were taken from a human patient who received an intestinal transplant, so some T cells may come from the graft donor. Each CDR3 is given with its conserved first and last residue. D genes are given only for firm matches. Size tells how often a clone was seen (once, few, many) or the class of an expanded clone, and some rows leave it out.

v_call,d_call,cdr3_length,clone_size,j_call,cdr3_aa,cdr3_nt
TRBV28,.,14,.,TRBJ2-7,CASSPPTSFYEQYF,TGTGCCAGCAGTCCCCCGACTAGTTTCTACGAGCAGTACTTC
TRBV27,.,13,.,TRBJ2-7,CASRHDLSYEQYF,TGTGCCAGCAGACACGACCTCTCCTACGAGCAGTACTTC
TRBV9,TRBD1,17,.,TRBJ2-2,CASSEWPAGGAAGELFF,TGTGCCAGCAGCGAATGGCCCGCAGGGGGCGCCGCCGGGGAGCTGTTTTTT
TRBV27,.,13,once,TRBJ2-7,CASSLRLAYEQYF,TGTGCCAGCAGTTTAAGGCTAGCCTACGAGCAGTACTTC
TRBV27,.,11,.,TRBJ1-4,CASSSGGKLFF,TGTGCCAGCAGTTCAGGAGGAAAACTGTTTTTT
TRBV15,TRBD2,17,.,TRBJ2-3,CATSRGTAGGGTDTQYF,TGTGCCACCAGCAGAGGAACGGCGGGGGGAGGCACAGATACGCAGTATTTT
TRBV29-1,.,14,.,TRBJ2-1,CSAIGGAPYNEQFF,TGCAGCGCCATTGGGGGGGCACCCTACAATGAGCAGTTCTTC
TRBV29-1,.,13,once,TRBJ2-1,CSVRQPLRNEQFF,TGCAGCGTGAGACAGCCCCTCAGGAATGAGCAGTTCTTC
TRBV27,TRBD2,15,.,TRBJ2-7,CASSLGAGGSYEQYF,TGTGCCAGCAGTCTGGGAGCGGGGGGGTCCTACGAGCAGTACTTC
TRBV7-9,TRBD1,15,.,TRBJ1-2,CATAVDRVLNYGYTF,TGTGCCACTGCGGTCGACAGGGTATTGAACTATGGCTACACCTTC
TRBV13,TRBD2,17,.,TRBJ2-3,CASSPPTSGGLTDTQYF,TGTGCCAGCAGTCCACCGACTAGCGGGGGTCTCACAGATACGCAGTATTTT
TRBV28,TRBD1,13,.,TRBJ2-2,CASNNRGTGELFF,TGTGCCAGCAACAACAGGGGCACCGGGGAGCTGTTTTTT
TRBV6-5,.,13,.,TRBJ1-2,CASSLRQAYGYTF,TGTGCCAGCAGTTTAAGACAGGCATATGGCTACACCTTC
TRBV9,.,16,few,TRBJ1-2,CASSVGGASRGGGYTF,TGTGCCAGCAGCGTAGGGGGGGCCTCACGAGGAGGTGGCTACACCTTC
TRBV10-2,.,14,.,TRBJ2-7,CASSDFHGEGEQYF,TGCGCCAGCAGTGACTTCCACGGGGAAGGCGAGCAGTACTTC
TRBV6-1,TRBD1,14,.,TRBJ2-2,CASRGQGAAGELFF,TGTGCCAGCAGGGGACAGGGGGCCGCCGGGGAGCTGTTTTTT
TRBV5-1,.,14,.,TRBJ2-3,CASTLDRATDTQYF,TGCGCCAGCACCCTGGACAGAGCCACAGATACGCAGTATTTT
TRBV6-5,TRBD1,13,.,TRBJ1-4,CASSLGQLEKLFF,TGTGCCAGCAGCCTGGGACAGCTTGAAAAACTGTTTTTT
TRBV2,TRBD1,15,.,TRBJ2-1,CASSSGTGVYNEQFF,TGTGCCAGTTCGTCCGGGACAGGAGTCTACAATGAGCAGTTCTTC